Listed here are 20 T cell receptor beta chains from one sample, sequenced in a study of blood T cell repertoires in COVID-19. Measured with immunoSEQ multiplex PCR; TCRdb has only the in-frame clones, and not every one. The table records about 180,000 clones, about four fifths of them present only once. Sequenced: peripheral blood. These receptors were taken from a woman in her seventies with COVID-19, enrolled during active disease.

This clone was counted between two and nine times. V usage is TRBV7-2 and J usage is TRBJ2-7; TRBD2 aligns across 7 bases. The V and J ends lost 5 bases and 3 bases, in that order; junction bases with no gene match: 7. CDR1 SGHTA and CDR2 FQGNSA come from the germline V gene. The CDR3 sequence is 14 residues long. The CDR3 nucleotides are TGTGCCAGCAGCCATCCCCGGACTAGCTACGAGCAGTACTTC. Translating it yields CASSHPRTSYEQYF.

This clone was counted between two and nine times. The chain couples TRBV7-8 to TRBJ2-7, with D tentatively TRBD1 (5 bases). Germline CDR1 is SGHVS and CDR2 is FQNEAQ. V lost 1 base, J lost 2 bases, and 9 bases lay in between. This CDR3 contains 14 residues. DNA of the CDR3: TGTGCCAGCAGCTTAGAGGGGTTCGCCTACGAGCAGTACTTC. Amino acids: CASSLEGFAYEQYF.

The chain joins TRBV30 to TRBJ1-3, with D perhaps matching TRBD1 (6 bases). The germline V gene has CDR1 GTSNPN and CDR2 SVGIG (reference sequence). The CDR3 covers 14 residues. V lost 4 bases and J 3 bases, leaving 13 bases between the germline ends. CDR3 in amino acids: CAWTRDTFGNTIYF. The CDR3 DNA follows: TGTGCCTGGACCAGGGACACTTTTGGAAACACCATATATTTT.

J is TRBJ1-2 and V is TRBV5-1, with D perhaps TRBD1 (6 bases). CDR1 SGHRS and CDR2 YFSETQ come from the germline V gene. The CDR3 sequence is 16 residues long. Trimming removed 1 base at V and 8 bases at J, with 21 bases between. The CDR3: CASSLLPQPGDRGYTF. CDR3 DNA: TGCGCCAGCAGCTTGTTGCCCCAACCAGGGGATCGAGGCTACACCTTC.

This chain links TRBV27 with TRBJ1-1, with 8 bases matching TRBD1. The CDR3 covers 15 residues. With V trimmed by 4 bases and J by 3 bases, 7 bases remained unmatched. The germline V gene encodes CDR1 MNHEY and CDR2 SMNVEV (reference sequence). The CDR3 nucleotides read TGTGCCAGCAGTTCAGGGACAGGCCACTACACTGAAGCTTTCTTT. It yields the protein CASSSGTGHYTEAFF.

CDR3 loop: CASRETGGDQPQHF. The CDR3 DNA reads TGCGCCAGCAGGGAAACAGGGGGCGATCAGCCCCAGCATTTT. The chain couples TRBV5-1 to TRBJ1-5; 9 bases match TRBD1. Germline V gene lookup returns CDR1 SGHRS and CDR2 YFSETQ. V lost 5 bases to trimming and J lost 5 bases; unmatched junction nucleotides: 5. The CDR3 spans 14 residues.

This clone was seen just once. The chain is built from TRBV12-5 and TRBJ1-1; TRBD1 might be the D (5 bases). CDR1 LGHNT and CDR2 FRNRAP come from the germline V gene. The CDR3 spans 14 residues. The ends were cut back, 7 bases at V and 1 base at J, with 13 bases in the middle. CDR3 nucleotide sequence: TGTGCTAGTGCCAAACTCCAGGGGAACACTGAAGCTTTCTTT. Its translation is CASAKLQGNTEAFF.

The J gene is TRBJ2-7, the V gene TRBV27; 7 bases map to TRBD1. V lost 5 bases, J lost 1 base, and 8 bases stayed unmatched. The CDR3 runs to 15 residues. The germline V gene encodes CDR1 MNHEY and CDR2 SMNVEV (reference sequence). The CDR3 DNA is TGTGCCAGCAGTCGCACGGGACAGCTTTCCTACGAGCAGTACTTC. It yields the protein CASSRTGQLSYEQYF.

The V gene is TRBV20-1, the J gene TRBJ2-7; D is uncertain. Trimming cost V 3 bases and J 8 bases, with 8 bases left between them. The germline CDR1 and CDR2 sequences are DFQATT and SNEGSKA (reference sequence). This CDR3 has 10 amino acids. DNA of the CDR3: TGCAGTGCTAGCAATGCGCAGCAGTACTTC. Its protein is CSASNAQQYF.

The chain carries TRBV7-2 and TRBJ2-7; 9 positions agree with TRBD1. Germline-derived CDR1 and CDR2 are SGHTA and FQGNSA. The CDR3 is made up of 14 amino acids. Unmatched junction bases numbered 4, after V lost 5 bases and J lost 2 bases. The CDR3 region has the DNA TGTGCCAGCAGCCCACGACAGGGGGCCTACGAGCAGTACTTC. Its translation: CASSPRQGAYEQYF.

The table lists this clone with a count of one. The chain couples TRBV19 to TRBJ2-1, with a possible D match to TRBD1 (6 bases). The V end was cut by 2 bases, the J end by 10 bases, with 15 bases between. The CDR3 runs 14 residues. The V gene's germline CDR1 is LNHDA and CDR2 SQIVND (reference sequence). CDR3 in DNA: TGTGCCAGTAGTATACAGGGAGATGGGACAGAGCAGTTCTTC. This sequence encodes CASSIQGDGTEQFF.

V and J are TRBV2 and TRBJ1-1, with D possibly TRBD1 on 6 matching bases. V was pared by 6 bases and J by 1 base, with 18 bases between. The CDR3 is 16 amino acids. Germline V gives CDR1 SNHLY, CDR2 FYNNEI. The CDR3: CASRQHGTGKNTEAFF. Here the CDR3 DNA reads TGTGCCAGCAGACAGCACGGCACAGGGAAGAACACTGAAGCTTTCTTT.

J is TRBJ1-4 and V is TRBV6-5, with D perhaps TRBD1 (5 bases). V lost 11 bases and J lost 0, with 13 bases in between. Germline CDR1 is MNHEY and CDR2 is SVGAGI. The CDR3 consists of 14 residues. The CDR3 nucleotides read TGTGCCTCCCGGGGGAGGGCAACTAATGAAAAACTGTTTTTT. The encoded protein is CASRGRATNEKLFF.

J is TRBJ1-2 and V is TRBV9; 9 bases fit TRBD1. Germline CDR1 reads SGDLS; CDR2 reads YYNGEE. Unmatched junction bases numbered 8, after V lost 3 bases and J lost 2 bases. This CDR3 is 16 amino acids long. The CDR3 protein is CASSGPQGASNYGYTF. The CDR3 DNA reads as TGTGCCAGCAGCGGACCACAGGGGGCGTCGAACTATGGCTACACCTTC.

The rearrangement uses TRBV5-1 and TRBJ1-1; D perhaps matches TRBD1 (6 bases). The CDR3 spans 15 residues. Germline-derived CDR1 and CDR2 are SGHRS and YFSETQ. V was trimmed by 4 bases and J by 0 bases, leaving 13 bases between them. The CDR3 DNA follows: TGCGCCAGCAGCGACGGTGACAGGCTGAACACTGAAGCTTTCTTT. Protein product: CASSDGDRLNTEAFF. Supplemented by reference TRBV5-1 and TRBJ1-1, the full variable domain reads KAGVTQTPRYLIKTRGQQVTLSCSPISGHRSVSWYQQTPGQGLQFLFEYFSETQRNKGNFPGRFSGRQFSNSRSEMNVSTLELGDSALYLCASSDGDRLNTEAFFGQGTRLTVV.

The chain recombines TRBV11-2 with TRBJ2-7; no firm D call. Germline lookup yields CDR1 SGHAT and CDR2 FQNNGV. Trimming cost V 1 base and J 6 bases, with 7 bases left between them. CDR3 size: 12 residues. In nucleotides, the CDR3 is TGTGCCAGCAGCTTAGCAGGTGGCGAGCAGTACTTC. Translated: CASSLAGGEQYF.

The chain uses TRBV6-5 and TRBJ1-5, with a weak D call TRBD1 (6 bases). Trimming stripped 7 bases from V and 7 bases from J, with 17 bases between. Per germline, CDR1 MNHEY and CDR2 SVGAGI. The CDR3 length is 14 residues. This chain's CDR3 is CASTSTGRAQPQHF. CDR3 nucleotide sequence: TGTGCCAGCACTTCCACAGGGAGAGCCCAGCCCCAGCATTTT.

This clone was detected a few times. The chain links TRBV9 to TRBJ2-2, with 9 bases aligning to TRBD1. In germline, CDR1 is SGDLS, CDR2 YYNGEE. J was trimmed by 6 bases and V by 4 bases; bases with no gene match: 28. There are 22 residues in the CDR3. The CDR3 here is CASSPRFYLVGQGSRGAGELFF. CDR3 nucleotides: TGTGCCAGCAGCCCGAGGTTTTATCTCGTGGGACAGGGCAGTCGTGGTGCCGGGGAGCTGTTTTTT.

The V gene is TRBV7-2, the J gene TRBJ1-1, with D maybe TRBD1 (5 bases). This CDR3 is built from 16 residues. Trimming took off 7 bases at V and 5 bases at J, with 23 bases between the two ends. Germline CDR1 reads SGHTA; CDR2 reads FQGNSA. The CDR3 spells CASTPRLSQGGTEAFF. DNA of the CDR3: TGTGCCAGCACCCCCCGGCTAAGTCAGGGAGGGACTGAAGCTTTCTTT.

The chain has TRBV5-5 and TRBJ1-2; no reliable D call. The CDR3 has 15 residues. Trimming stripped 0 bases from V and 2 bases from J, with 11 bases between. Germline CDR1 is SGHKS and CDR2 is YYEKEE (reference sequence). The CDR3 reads CASSLAVEPNYGYTF. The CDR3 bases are TGTGCCAGCAGCTTGGCCGTGGAGCCCAACTATGGCTACACCTTC.